The entry below describes one T cell receptor (beta chain). Its antigen target is currently unknown. No base quality values were provided; no much bigger clone lies one nucleotide off. Systemically healthy Caucasian individuals from Russia, 39 in total and aged about 6 to 95 years, were included as donors. Ten milliliters of peripheral blood were drawn from each donor into EDTA-treated Vacutainer tubes. Ficoll-Paque density-gradient centrifugation was used to isolate PBMCs, with at least 7 million per sample. Trizol reagent was used to extract total RNA from the PBMCs, yielding at least 6 micrograms per sample. Naive CD45RAhigh/CD27high T cell percentages were measured by flow cytometry on a PBMC aliquot from every donor. This record belongs to a study of blood T cells in healthy people across ages (dated by TCRdb to between 2015 and 2017). About the investigation overall: In model experiments, template switching captured about one uniquely barcoded TCR beta cDNA molecule for every two T cells. Age-related changes in TCR beta repertoire diversity were measured in the study by deep sequencing normalized with unique cDNA molecular identifiers. Donors were grouped into four age groups: young (average 16 years), middle-aged (39), aged (about 60) and long-lived (just over 80). To avoid experimental bias, donors of different ages were randomly spread across the sequencing lanes. Two additional independent replicas of 1 million unique cDNA reads from the same blood draw were analyzed for two donors (one aged 18 to 29 and one aged 80 or older).

V is cut by 5 bases and J by 3 bases, and the space between the germline ends is 8 bases. The CDR3 starts with the cysteine, ends with the phenylalanine, and has 12 residues. Of all the DNA, just the CDR3 is kept, 36 bases in frame from base 1. CDR1 and CDR2, per the germline V gene, are SGHRS and YFSETQ. General conclusions and limits of the study: Because donor CMV infection status was unknown, age-related changes in expanded clonotypes were potentially confounded. Estimates of total diversity based on one million sequenced T cells were considered lower bounds and underestimates. Compared with the aged group, the long-lived group had more naive CD4+ T cells, fewer expanded clones and increased TCR diversity, a pattern suggesting age selection. The percentage of naive T cells measured by flow cytometry correlated strongly with observed TCR beta diversity. Observed TCR beta diversity per million T cells fell roughly linearly with age, and a significant reduction was already apparent by age about 38. Since profiling was done on bulk unsorted PBMCs, naive and antigen-experienced compartments could not be conclusively compared.

Library preparation employed 5' RACE. These reads were obtained on an Illumina HiSeq 2500. A second PCR of about 7 to 12 cycles was run with a J-beta primer mix and a sample-barcoded 5' primer. A template-switch 5' adaptor carrying 12 random nucleotides introduced a unique molecular identifier onto each TCR beta cDNA molecule. At least 2.5 million CDR3-containing paired-end reads were obtained from each sample. All of the RNA was converted into first-strand cDNA using the Mint cDNA synthesis kit, with a TRBC-specific oligonucleotide serving as the primer. After uracil-DNA glycosylase treatment, a first 18-cycle PCR used universal primers M1SS and BC2_uni_R on all cDNA. The study's processing was this. Normalization of each sample was performed by random selection of 1 million high-quality reads, each carrying a distinct molecular identifier. Instead of being binned into consensus sequences, reads with shared molecular identifiers were discarded. MiTCR, with a Q25 quality threshold and the strictest error-elimination algorithm, was used for CDR3 identification, clonotype clustering and error correction. A nonparametric unseen species model with Euler transformation was used to estimate a lower bound on total TCR beta diversity. The public reads were run again by TCRdb, first through fastp at Q25 and then through MiXCR, and only productive beta chains were kept. For every CDR3 protein sequence, its rows merge into one entry that carries the most common genes and DNA. TCRdb, rather than the study authors, made the V and J calls. The sample contains about 750,000 distinct CDR3 sequences, around half of them found a single time. The ten most abundant clones make up approximately 40% of the sample.

The receptor comes from a man at least 80 years old in good health. The chain is made from TRBV5-1 and TRBJ1-1, with the identity of the D gene unclear. The specimen was blood. DNA sequence: TGCGCCAGCAGAATTGGCTACACTGAAGCTTTCTTT. The resulting protein is CASRIGYTEAFF.